The entry below gives a single T cell receptor beta chain sequence along with its context. The sample belongs to a study of blood T cell repertoires in COVID-19. Study at large: The analysed material was cDNA or gDNA that came from T cells, B-cell-depleted T cells, or PBMCs.

The CDR3 length is 15 residues. The V and J ends lost 7 bases and 2 bases respectively, with 18 bases between them. Germline V lookup: CDR1 MNHEY, CDR2 SVGAGI. As handled by the study authors: Estimated nucleated cell counts came from reference gene primer amplification. Repertoires were generated with immunoSEQ multiplex PCR, while TCRdb's copy carries only in-frame clones and drops some. D and trimming were read from the DNA, whereas the V and J calls and clone size are those reported in that table. The data show 300,000 to 400,000 clones, with around 85% seen just once and approximately 4.4% held by the top ten.

The TCR sequence derives from a woman aged 40 to 50 with acute COVID-19. The J gene is TRBJ2-7, the V gene TRBV6-5, with a weak D call TRBD2 (5 bases). Sequencing used PBMCs or T cells enriched from blood (not recorded which). CDR3 sequence (DNA): TGTGCCAGCAATCGAGGGCCTGAGGGAACCTACGAGCAGTACTTC. Its protein is CASNRGPEGTYEQYF.